This T cell receptor (beta chain) was observed in a study of T-cell reconstitution after alpha-beta-depleted transplantation in children. Study-wide results and caveats: Surviving recipient T cells and thymic progenitors produced the high day-60 TCRbeta diversity seen in some patients. Reported findings indicate that, about two months after transplant, alpha-beta T cells came from several hundred expanded clones, which were derived from non-depleted graft cells. T-cell counts and diversity were attributed mostly to newly produced T cells one year after transplant.

Turning to this clonotype: No antigen is known for it.

CDR1 and CDR2 (germline): SQVTM, ANQGSEA. This CDR3 is built from 15 residues. Losses at the gene ends were 3 bases for V and 2 bases for J; bases not matched to a gene: 8. Preparation of the TCRbeta library was carried out with unique molecular identifiers. TCRdb recomputed calls from the PCR reads with MiXCR, one row per CDR3 protein. The sample contains around 420,000 distinct CDR3 sequences, around 15% of which appear only once. The sequencing here drew on PBMCs, mostly from graft donor cells, taken 360 days after TCRalphabeta/CD19-depleted stem cell transplant. The rearrangement links TRBV29-1 to TRBJ2-5, with TRBD1 identical over 8 bases. The receptor was isolated from a boy under three years old who had a stem cell transplant for Wiskott-Aldrich syndrome, so the T cells may come from the graft donor. The CDR3 region is CSVDGQGGRQETQYF. The CDR3 DNA reads as TGCAGCGTTGACGGACAGGGAGGACGGCAAGAGACCCAGTACTTC.